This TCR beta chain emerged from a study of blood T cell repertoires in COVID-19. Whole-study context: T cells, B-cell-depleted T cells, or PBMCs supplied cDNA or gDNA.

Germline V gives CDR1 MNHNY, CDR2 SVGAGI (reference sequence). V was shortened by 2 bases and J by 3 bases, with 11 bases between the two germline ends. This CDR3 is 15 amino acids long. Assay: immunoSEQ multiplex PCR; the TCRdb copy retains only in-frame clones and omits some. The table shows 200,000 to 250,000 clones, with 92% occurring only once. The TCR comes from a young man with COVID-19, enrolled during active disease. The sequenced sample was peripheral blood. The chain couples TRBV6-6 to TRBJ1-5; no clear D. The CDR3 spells CASSYSTASNQPQHF. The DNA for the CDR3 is TGTGCCAGCAGTTACAGCACAGCCTCCAATCAGCCCCAGCATTTT.